The 28 T cell receptor beta chains reported below all come from one sample, sequenced in a study of blood T cell repertoires in COVID-19. Sequenced by immunoSEQ multiplex PCR; TCRdb stores in-frame clones only, minus some. The sample carries about 110,000 clones, 70% to 90% recorded once. Sequencing input: peripheral blood. These receptors all come from a man between 40 and 49 years old with active or convalescent COVID-19.

The chain links TRBV9 to TRBJ2-6; 9 bases fit TRBD1. In germline, CDR1 is SGDLS, CDR2 YYNGEE. The V and J ends lost 7 bases and 0 bases, in that order; junction bases with no gene match: 5. This CDR3 is built from 16 residues. The CDR3 protein is CASVGTGTSGANVLTF. CDR3 nucleotides: TGTGCCAGCGTGGGGACAGGGACCTCTGGGGCCAACGTCCTGACTTTC.

The rearrangement links TRBV19 to TRBJ2-6; possible D gene TRBD2, 5 bases. Trimming left V 1 base short and J 2 bases short, with 9 bases between. CDR3 size: 16 residues. The germline gives CDR1 LNHDA, CDR2 SQIVND (reference sequence). For the CDR3, the DNA is TGTGCCAGTAGTATAGGAGGGAGCCCTGGGGCCAACGTCCTGACTTTC. It is translated as CASSIGGSPGANVLTF.

The chain couples TRBV27 to TRBJ1-3, with D possibly TRBD1 on 6 matching bases. Germline loops: CDR1 MNHEY, CDR2 SMNVEV (reference sequence). This CDR3 region has 16 residues. Between the trimmed V and J ends, which lost 3 bases and 4 bases, there was a span of 16 bases. The CDR3 region has the DNA TGTGCCAGCAGTTTTAACCCAGGGGTTGGCGGAAACACCATATATTTT. Its protein product is CASSFNPGVGGNTIYF.

The chain recombines TRBV28 with TRBJ1-4, with D unclear. CDR3 size: 15 residues. V lost 6 bases, J lost 3 bases, and 14 bases lay in between. Germline lookup yields CDR1 MDHEN and CDR2 SYDVKM. The CDR3: CASRPPAGSNEKLFF. CDR3 nucleotides: TGTGCCAGCAGACCCCCGGCGGGCTCTAATGAAAAACTGTTTTTT.

The rearrangement uses TRBV27 and TRBJ2-7; TRBD1 agrees at 8 bases. Germline CDR1 and CDR2: MNHEY and SMNVEV (reference sequence). The CDR3 is 14 residues long. With V trimmed by 2 bases and J by 6 bases, 6 bases remained unmatched. CDR3 sequence (DNA): TGTGCCAGCAGTTTAACGGGACAGGCTCTCGAGCAGTACTTC. This sequence encodes CASSLTGQALEQYF.

This chain uses TRBV4-3 with TRBJ2-1; tentatively, D is TRBD2 (7 bases). V lost 0 bases and J lost 6, with 15 bases in between. The germline V gene has CDR1 LGHNA and CDR2 YSLEER. The CDR3 totals 16 residues. For the CDR3, the DNA is TGCGCCAGCAGCCAAGATTTCCGGGGGGCCGGCAATGAGCAGTTCTTC. This sequence encodes CASSQDFRGAGNEQFF.

The chain links TRBV6-2 or TRBV6-3 to TRBJ2-3, with 8 bases that match TRBD2. The CDR3 has 15 residues. V was pared by 4 bases and J by 3 bases, with 6 bases of the junction left unmatched. Germline V gene lookup returns CDR1 MNHEY and CDR2 SVGEGT. CDR3 in DNA: TGTGCCAGCAGTTTCCGACTAGCGAGGACAGATACGCAGTATTTT. Translated, it gives CASSFRLARTDTQYF.

J is TRBJ2-1 and V is TRBV25-1; D perhaps matches TRBD1 (6 bases). There are 14 residues in the CDR3. CDR1 MGHDK and CDR2 SYGVNS come from the germline V gene. V lost 2 bases and J lost 8, with 13 bases in between. The CDR3: CASSESSRGHEQFF. In nucleotides, the CDR3 is TGTGCCAGCAGTGAAAGTTCCAGGGGCCATGAGCAGTTCTTC.

The gene calls are TRBV21-1 and TRBJ2-2; the DNA was not used to check the table's D call, TRBD2. TRBV21-1 is listed as a pseudogene. The CDR3 contains 14 residues. The CDR3 DNA sequence: TGTGCCATCATGGACCGGGAGAACACCGGGGAGCTGTTTTTT. This codes for CAIMDRENTGELFF.

The V call is TRBV11-2, the J call TRBJ2-7, with D perhaps matching TRBD2 (6 bases). Germline assignment: CDR1 SGHAT and CDR2 FQNNGV. V was shortened by 7 bases and J by 5 bases, with 15 bases between the two germline ends. CDR3 size: 13 residues. CDR3 bases: TGTGCCAGCAAACTAGCAGCCAGCCACGAGCAGTACTTC. Translated, it gives CASKLAASHEQYF.

This rearrangement joins TRBV11-2 to TRBJ2-5, with 9 nucleotides matching TRBD2. J gave up 3 bases and V 5 bases, and 10 bases lay outside the gene matches. Germline V gene sequence: CDR1 SGHAT, CDR2 FQNNGV. CDR3 length: 16 residues. CDR3 sequence: CASSTWRGGLEETQYF. The CDR3 coding sequence is TGTGCCAGCAGCACATGGCGGGGGGGTTTAGAAGAGACCCAGTACTTC.

This chain joins TRBV30 and TRBJ1-2; 11 nucleotides align to TRBD1. Germline V lookup: CDR1 GTSNPN, CDR2 SVGIG (reference sequence). CDR3 length: 13 residues. Trimming removed 8 bases from V and 5 bases from J; junction bases left unmatched: 7. The CDR3 spells CAGDRGAVYGYTF. CDR3 DNA: TGTGCCGGGGACAGGGGGGCAGTTTATGGCTACACCTTC.

The J gene is TRBJ1-2, the V gene TRBV7-9, with D possibly TRBD1 on 6 matching bases. The V and J ends lost 5 bases and 0 bases respectively, with 19 bases between them. Germline CDR1 SEHNR, CDR2 FQNEAQ (reference sequence). CDR3 length: 17 residues. The CDR3 protein is CASSGTVRGPTNYGYTF. The CDR3 coding sequence is TGTGCCAGCAGCGGGACGGTGCGGGGGCCAACTAACTATGGCTACACCTTC.

This clone was detected a few times. The chain carries TRBV10-1 and TRBJ2-7; possible D gene TRBD1, 6 bases. The germline gives CDR1 WNHNN, CDR2 SYGVQD (reference sequence). CDR3 length: 14 amino acids. As DNA, the CDR3 is TGCGAGAAAATCGGGACAATTATCGCCTACGAGCAGTACTTC. Translation: CEKIGTIIAYEQYF.

CDR3 in DNA: TGTGCCAGCAGTGAGACAGGGGGCGCGGGTGGCTACACCTTC. Translated, it gives CASSETGGAGGYTF. The rearrangement links TRBV28 to TRBJ1-2; TRBD1 matches 10 bases. CDR1 is MDHEN, CDR2 SYDVKM, per germline. This CDR3 is 14 amino acids long. V gave up 5 bases and J gave up 7 bases; unmatched junction bases: 7.

The chain couples TRBV13 to TRBJ1-3; 9 bases fit TRBD1. Per germline, CDR1 PRHDT and CDR2 FYEKMQ (reference sequence). The V segment lost 5 bases and the J segment 6 bases; nucleotides outside the gene matches: 5. This CDR3 is built from 14 residues. The CDR3 loop reads CASSVGQGKNTIYF. CDR3 DNA: TGTGCCAGCAGCGTGGGACAGGGAAAAAACACCATATATTTT.

This chain uses TRBV3-1 (or the pseudogene TRBV3-2) with TRBJ1-5, with D possibly being TRBD1 (5 bases). Germline CDR1 LGHDT, CDR2 YNNKEL (reference sequence). V was pared by 3 bases and J by 3 bases, with 9 bases between. This CDR3 has 14 amino acids. CDR3 protein: CASSQDTTNQPQHF. CDR3 in DNA: TGTGCCAGCAGCCAGGACACTACCAATCAGCCCCAGCATTTT.

CDR3 nucleotide sequence: TGTGCCAGCAGCTTAGGGGTGGGGGGTAACGAGCAGTACTTC. Amino acid sequence: CASSLGVGGNEQYF. The chain has TRBV11-2 and TRBJ2-7; tentatively, D is TRBD2 (6 bases). CDR1 SGHAT and CDR2 FQNNGV come from the germline V gene. The ends were cut back, 1 base at V and 5 bases at J, with 12 bases in the middle. The CDR3 covers 14 residues.

V usage is TRBV6-6 and J usage is TRBJ2-3, with 7 nucleotides matching TRBD2. In germline, CDR1 is MNHNY, CDR2 SVGAGI (reference sequence). The V segment lost 8 bases and the J segment 1 base; nucleotides outside the gene matches: 0. This CDR3 is 12 amino acids long. CDR3 nucleotide sequence: TGTGCCAGCCGGGGGGGCACAGATACGCAGTATTTT. Protein product: CASRGGTDTQYF.

This clone was recorded only once. This chain connects TRBV12-3 or TRBV12-4 to TRBJ2-1; 7 positions agree with TRBD2. Germline trimming cut 3 bases from V and 9 bases from J; bases unmatched to any gene: 2. The CDR3 is 12 amino acids. CDR3 sequence: CASSFPSGEQFF. The DNA for the CDR3 is TGTGCCAGCAGTTTCCCTAGCGGTGAGCAGTTCTTC.

This clone was seen only a few times. V is TRBV11-1 and J is TRBJ2-3; the match to TRBD2 covers 10 bases. The CDR3 sequence is 15 residues long. The germline V gene has CDR1 SGHAT and CDR2 FQDESV (reference sequence). V dropped 2 bases and J dropped 3; count of bases not matched to a gene: 2. CDR3 DNA sequence: TGTGCCAGCAGCTTACTAGCGGGAGCTACAGATACGCAGTATTTT. Amino acids: CASSLLAGATDTQYF. Full variable domain (missing parts from reference TRBV11-1 and TRBJ2-3): EAEVAQSPRYKITEKSQAVAFWCDPISGHATLYWYRQILGQGPELLVQFQDESVVDDSQLPKDRFSAERLKGVDSTLKIQPAELGDSAMYLCASSLLAGATDTQYFGPGTRLTVL.

In its sample, this clone was seen a few times. The genes are TRBV28 and TRBJ1-3, with TRBD1 matching over 8 bases. Per the germline V gene, CDR1 is MDHEN and CDR2 is SYDVKM. V shed 5 bases, J shed 2 bases, and the junction held 11 bases outside the gene matches. The CDR3 has 17 residues. The CDR3 nucleotides are TGTGCCAGCAGTACTCAAATTCAGGGGGCGACTGGAAACACCATATATTTT. Translating gives CASSTQIQGATGNTIYF. The whole variable domain, remainder taken from reference TRBV28 and TRBJ1-3, is DVKVTQSSRYLVKRTGEKVFLECVQDMDHENMFWYRQDPGLGLRLIYFSYDVKMKEKGDIPEGYSVSREKKERFSLILESASTNQTSMYLCASSTQIQGATGNTIYFGEGSWLTVV.

V and J are TRBV5-6 and TRBJ2-1; TRBD2 agrees at 8 bases. This CDR3 is 15 amino acids long. With V trimmed by 4 bases and J by 4 bases, 7 bases remained unmatched. CDR1 and CDR2 from the germline V gene are SGHDT and YYEEEE. The CDR3 protein is CASSDTSGLYNEQFF. The CDR3 nucleotides are TGTGCCAGCAGCGATACTAGCGGATTGTACAATGAGCAGTTCTTC.

CDR3 region: CASSLTEMSGDTQYF. As DNA, the CDR3 is TGTGCCAGCAGTCTCACTGAGATGTCGGGAGATACGCAGTATTTT. The chain carries TRBV28 and TRBJ2-3; D unclear. The CDR3 loop spans 15 amino acids. CDR1 MDHEN and CDR2 SYDVKM come from the germline V gene. The germline V and J ends were trimmed by 5 bases and 5 bases, with 17 bases remaining between them. The whole variable domain, filled in from reference TRBV28 and TRBJ2-3, reads DVKVTQSSRYLVKRTGEKVFLECVQDMDHENMFWYRQDPGLGLRLIYFSYDVKMKEKGDIPEGYSVSREKKERFSLILESASTNQTSMYLCASSLTEMSGDTQYFGPGTRLTVL.

This clone was observed once. V and J are TRBV28 and TRBJ2-7, with D uncertain. Trimming cost V 2 bases and J 2 bases, with 4 bases left between them. From germline, CDR1 is MDHEN and CDR2 SYDVKM. There are 12 residues in the CDR3. This CDR3 reads CASSLKPYEQYF. The CDR3 DNA sequence: TGTGCCAGCAGTTTAAAGCCCTACGAGCAGTACTTC.

As DNA, the CDR3 is TGTGCCAGCAGCGTAAATACAGGGTCCCAAGAGACCCAGTACTTC. This sequence encodes CASSVNTGSQETQYF. The gene calls are TRBV9 and TRBJ2-5, with D tentatively TRBD1 (6 bases). V was trimmed by 1 base and J by 1 base, leaving 11 bases between them. The V gene's germline CDR1 is SGDLS and CDR2 YYNGEE. The CDR3 runs 15 residues.

The rearrangement joins TRBV3-1 (or the pseudogene TRBV3-2) to TRBJ2-2; maybe TRBD2 (6 bases). Trimming took 2 bases from V and 1 from J, leaving 11 bases between them. Germline-derived CDR1 and CDR2 are LGHDT and YNNKEL (reference sequence). The CDR3 loop spans 16 amino acids. The CDR3 protein is CASSQLGGKNTGELFF. CDR3 DNA sequence: TGTGCCAGCAGCCAATTGGGCGGGAAGAACACCGGGGAGCTGTTTTTT.

This sequence joins TRBV4-3 and TRBJ1-6; tentatively, D is TRBD1 (5 bases). V was cut by 3 bases and J by 14 bases, with 14 bases left in between. CDR1 is LGHNA, CDR2 YSLEER, per germline. The CDR3 length is 13 residues. The CDR3 coding sequence is TGCGCCAGCAGCCACACAGGAATGGAAACCCTCCACTTT. It encodes CASSHTGMETLHF.